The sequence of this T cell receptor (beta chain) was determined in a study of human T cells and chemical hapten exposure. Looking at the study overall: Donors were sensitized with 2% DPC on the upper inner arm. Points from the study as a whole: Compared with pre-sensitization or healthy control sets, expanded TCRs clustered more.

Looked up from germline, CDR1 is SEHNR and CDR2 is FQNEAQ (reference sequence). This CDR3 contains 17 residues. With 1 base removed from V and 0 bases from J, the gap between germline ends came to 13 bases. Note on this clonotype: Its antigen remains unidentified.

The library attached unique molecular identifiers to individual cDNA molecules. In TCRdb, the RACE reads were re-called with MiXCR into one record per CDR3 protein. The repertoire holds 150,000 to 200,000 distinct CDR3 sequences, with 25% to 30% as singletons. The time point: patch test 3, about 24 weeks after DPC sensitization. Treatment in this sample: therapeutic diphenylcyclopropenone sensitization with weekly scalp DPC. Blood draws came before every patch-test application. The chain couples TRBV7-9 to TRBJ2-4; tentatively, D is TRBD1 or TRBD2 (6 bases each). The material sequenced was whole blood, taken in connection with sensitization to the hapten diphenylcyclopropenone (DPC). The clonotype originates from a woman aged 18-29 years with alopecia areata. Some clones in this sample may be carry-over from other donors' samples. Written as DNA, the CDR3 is TGTGCCAGCAGCTTAGGGACGGAGGGGGGAGCCAAAAACATTCAGTACTTC. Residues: CASSLGTEGGAKNIQYF. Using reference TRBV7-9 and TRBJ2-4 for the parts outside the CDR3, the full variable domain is DTGVSQNPRHKITKRGQNVTFRCDPISEHNRLYWYRQTLGQGPEFLTYFQNEAQLEKSRLLSDRFSAERPKGSFSTLEIQRTEQGDSAMYLCASSLGTEGGAKNIQYFGAGTRLSVL.